One and the same sample provided the 21 T cell receptor beta chains below, sequenced in a study of blood T cell repertoires in COVID-19 (dated by TCRdb to the early 2020s). The method was the immunoSEQ multiplex PCR assay. Not all clones reach the TCRdb copy of this immuneACCESS table, which keeps in-frame sequences only. Checked studies attribute under half of the gap to unresolved V genes and leave the rest unexplained. The sample table records 200,000 to 250,000 clones; less than 85% of these occur just once. The ten biggest clones cover about 7.8% of the sample. The sequencing input was peripheral blood. The receptor source for this set is a woman aged 80 or over with COVID-19, enrolled during active disease.

As DNA, the CDR3 is TGTGCCAGCAGCTTGGCCCAAGAGACAGGGAAAGATACGCAGTATTTT. Encoded protein: CASSLAQETGKDTQYF. The chain joins TRBV5-4 to TRBJ2-3; 7 bases map to TRBD1. The CDR3 has 16 amino acids. Germline V gene sequence: CDR1 SGHNT, CDR2 YYREEE (reference sequence). The trim removed 0 bases at V and 5 bases at J, leaving 9 bases unmatched.

The V gene is TRBV5-4, the J gene TRBJ1-4; 11 nucleotides match TRBD1. V lost 9 bases to trimming and J lost 10 bases; unmatched junction nucleotides: 11. Germline values: CDR1 SGHNT, CDR2 YYREEE (reference sequence). This CDR3 region has 14 residues. CDR3 nucleotide sequence: TGTGCCATATTACGGGACAGGGGGTCAGTAAAACTGTTTTTT. Its translation: CAILRDRGSVKLFF. Looking up the rest from reference TRBV5-4 and TRBJ1-4 gives the full variable domain: ETGVTQSPTHLIKTRGQQVTLRCSSQSGHNTVSWYQQALGQGPQFIFQYYREEENGRGNFPPRFSGLQFPNYSSELNVNALELDDSALYLCAILRDRGSVKLFFGSGTQLSVL.

V and J are TRBV20-1 and TRBJ1-1; D is unclear. Trimming took 3 bases from V and 0 from J, leaving 11 bases between them. The CDR3 has 14 amino acids. Germline values: CDR1 DFQATT, CDR2 SNEGSKA (reference sequence). DNA for the CDR3: TGCAGTGCTAGTTCCGTCGGGGTGAACACTGAAGCTTTCTTT. Protein sequence: CSASSVGVNTEAFF.

The genes are TRBV19 and TRBJ2-1; 10 bases agree with TRBD2. The CDR3 extends over 17 amino acids. V lost 0 bases to trimming and J lost 3 bases; unmatched junction nucleotides: 5. Looked up from germline, CDR1 is LNHDA and CDR2 is SQIVND (reference sequence). The DNA of the CDR3 is TGTGCCAGTAGTATAGACCCTAGCGGGGGTTTCTACAATGAGCAGTTCTTC. As protein: CASSIDPSGGFYNEQFF.

This chain links TRBV4-2 with TRBJ1-4; D uncertain. Per germline, CDR1 LGHNA and CDR2 YNFKEQ. The CDR3 runs to 16 residues. Trimming left V 6 bases short and J 8 bases short, with 22 bases between. This CDR3 reads CASSRAAAGADEKLFF. The CDR3 DNA is TGTGCCAGCAGTCGGGCGGCCGCGGGAGCAGACGAAAAACTGTTTTTT.

Remarks on this clone: Other DNA sequences of this sample code for an identical CDR3. The chain is built from TRBV5-1 and TRBJ1-4; the D gene is possibly TRBD1 (6 bases). Germline values: CDR1 SGHRS, CDR2 YFSETQ. The V gene lost 2 bases and the J gene lost 2 bases, with 10 bases spanning the gap. CDR3 size: 15 residues. Here the CDR3 reads CASSLQGSTNEKLFF. Written as DNA, the CDR3 is TGCGCCAGCAGCTTACAGGGATCGACTAATGAAAAACTGTTTTTT.

The chain couples TRBV2 to TRBJ2-3; 12 bases agree with TRBD2. Germline V gene data show CDR1 as SNHLY and CDR2 as FYNNEI. The CDR3 spans 16 residues. V lost 8 bases, J lost 2 bases, and 8 bases stayed unmatched. Here the CDR3 reads CASRLAGGTPTDTQYF. Here the CDR3 DNA reads TGTGCCAGCCGGCTAGCGGGAGGGACCCCCACAGATACGCAGTATTTT.

This chain connects TRBV7-3 to TRBJ2-7; no clear D. V lost 2 bases and J 3 bases, leaving 11 bases between the germline ends. Germline CDR1 SGHTA, CDR2 FQGTGA. This CDR3 region has 14 residues. CDR3 nucleotide sequence: TGTGCCAGCAGCTTACGGTCGCAAGTCTACGAGCAGTACTTC. This encodes CASSLRSQVYEQYF.

J is TRBJ2-3 and V is TRBV19; maybe TRBD2 (6 bases). CDR3 length: 17 amino acids. The V end lost 5 bases, the J end lost 4 bases, and 22 bases lay between the germline ends. Germline CDR1 and CDR2: LNHDA and SQIVND (reference sequence). CDR3 sequence (DNA): TGTGCCAGTAGTCGTTTTGGGGGGAGTAATAGCCCAGATACGCAGTATTTT. Translation gives CASSRFGGSNSPDTQYF.

The gene calls are TRBV7-2 and TRBJ2-1; 10 bases are shared with TRBD1. This CDR3 has 15 residues. Losses at the gene ends were 5 bases for V and 3 bases for J; bases not matched to a gene: 4. Germline loops: CDR1 SGHTA, CDR2 FQGNSA. The CDR3 reads CASSTTGGVYNEQFF. For the CDR3, the DNA is TGTGCCAGCAGCACGACAGGGGGCGTCTACAATGAGCAGTTCTTC.

A single count supports this clone. The chain is built from TRBV5-5 and TRBJ1-2; D unresolved. CDR3 size: 16 residues. V gave up 1 base and J gave up 3 bases, with 16 bases separating them. CDR1 and CDR2 from the germline V gene are SGHKS and YYEKEE (reference sequence). CDR3 DNA sequence: TGTGCCAGCAGCTTGAAGGATGTGCAGGACTACTATGGCTACACCTTC. It encodes CASSLKDVQDYYGYTF.

J is TRBJ2-4 and V is TRBV5-6; D may be TRBD1 (6 bases). Germline loops: CDR1 SGHDT, CDR2 YYEEEE. Deletions cut 1 base from V and 3 bases from J, with 14 bases between. The length of the CDR3 is 16 residues. The CDR3, as DNA: TGTGCCAGCAGCTTGCCAGGGGATCTGTACAAAAACATTCAGTACTTC. It specifies CASSLPGDLYKNIQYF.

The rearrangement joins TRBV5-1 to TRBJ1-1; D not certain. Germline V CDR1 and CDR2: SGHRS, YFSETQ. This CDR3 is 14 amino acids long. V was clipped by 4 bases and J by 4 bases, with 14 bases between them. CDR3 nucleotide sequence: TGCGCCAGCAGCCTCGGCGGGGTAGGCACTGAAGCTTTCTTT. It specifies CASSLGGVGTEAFF. The full variable domain, completed using reference TRBV5-1 and TRBJ1-1, is KAGVTQTPRYLIKTRGQQVTLSCSPISGHRSVSWYQQTPGQGLQFLFEYFSETQRNKGNFPGRFSGRQFSNSRSEMNVSTLELGDSALYLCASSLGGVGTEAFFGQGTRLTVV.

The chain uses TRBV7-3 and TRBJ2-1, with D possibly being TRBD1 (6 bases). Germline assignment: CDR1 SGHTA and CDR2 FQGTGA. V lost 5 bases to trimming and J lost 3 bases, with 11 bases between them. The CDR3 spans 14 residues. The CDR3 here is CASSPQGFYNEQFF. Written as DNA, the CDR3 is TGTGCCAGCAGCCCACAGGGATTCTACAATGAGCAGTTCTTC.

In the case of this clone: In the same sample, other DNA sequences code for this CDR3. The CDR3 loop reads CSVEGGSSYNEQFF. The CDR3 coding sequence is TGCAGCGTTGAAGGAGGGAGCTCCTACAATGAGCAGTTCTTC. V and J are TRBV29-1 and TRBJ2-1; D is possibly TRBD2 (5 bases). The CDR3 is 14 residues long. Per the germline V gene, CDR1 is SQVTM and CDR2 is ANQGSEA. The V end was cut by 1 base, the J end by 0 bases, with 7 bases between.

V and J are TRBV5-1 and TRBJ2-1; D might be TRBD1 (5 bases). This CDR3 comprises 14 residues. Per germline, CDR1 SGHRS and CDR2 YFSETQ. Trimming left V 0 bases short and J 7 bases short, with 11 bases between. The chain's CDR3 is CASSLGQGRNEQFF. The CDR3 DNA reads TGCGCCAGCAGCTTGGGGCAGGGCAGGAATGAGCAGTTCTTC.

This clone was observed a few times. The chain joins TRBV10-3 to TRBJ2-5; TRBD1 matches 10 bases. Trimming removed 1 base from V and 5 bases from J; junction bases left unmatched: 4. Germline values: CDR1 ENHRY, CDR2 SYGVKD. The CDR3 sequence is 15 residues long. The DNA for the CDR3 is TGTGCCATCAGTGAGTGGGACAGGGGCCGGGAGACCCAGTACTTC. Residues: CAISEWDRGRETQYF.

V gene TRBV3-1 (or the pseudogene TRBV3-2) combines with J gene TRBJ1-5; D might be TRBD1 (6 bases). Germline CDR1 LGHDT, CDR2 YNNKEL (reference sequence). Trimming stripped 2 bases from V and 2 bases from J, with 10 bases between. This CDR3 is built from 15 residues. This CDR3 reads CASSQMGAGNQPQHF. The CDR3, as DNA: TGTGCCAGCAGCCAAATGGGGGCGGGCAATCAGCCCCAGCATTTT.

The rearrangement joins TRBV28 to TRBJ1-4; 8 positions match TRBD1. V shed 6 bases and J 8 bases; nucleotides not matched to a gene: 8. The germline V gene encodes CDR1 MDHEN and CDR2 SYDVKM. The CDR3 totals 14 residues. CDR3 in amino acids: CASSTRTGREKLFF. The CDR3 DNA follows: TGTGCCAGCAGCACCCGGACAGGGCGCGAAAAACTGTTTTTT.

The rearrangement links TRBV28 to TRBJ1-2, with a tentative D call TRBD1 (5 bases). Germline lookup yields CDR1 MDHEN and CDR2 SYDVKM. The V end was cut by 5 bases, the J end by 3 bases, with 19 bases between. This CDR3 is built from 16 residues. The CDR3 loop is CASSPSSGAGDYGYTF. DNA for the CDR3: TGTGCCAGCAGTCCCTCGTCCGGTGCGGGGGACTATGGCTACACCTTC.

The rearrangement joins TRBV7-9 to TRBJ2-1; possibly TRBD1 for D (6 bases). Germline loops: CDR1 SEHNR, CDR2 FQNEAQ (reference sequence). The CDR3 runs to 15 residues. Trimming took 4 bases from V and 2 from J, leaving 12 bases between them. CDR3 loop: CASSSRGSAYNEQFF. The CDR3 nucleotides are TGTGCCAGCAGCTCGAGGGGGTCCGCCTACAATGAGCAGTTCTTC.